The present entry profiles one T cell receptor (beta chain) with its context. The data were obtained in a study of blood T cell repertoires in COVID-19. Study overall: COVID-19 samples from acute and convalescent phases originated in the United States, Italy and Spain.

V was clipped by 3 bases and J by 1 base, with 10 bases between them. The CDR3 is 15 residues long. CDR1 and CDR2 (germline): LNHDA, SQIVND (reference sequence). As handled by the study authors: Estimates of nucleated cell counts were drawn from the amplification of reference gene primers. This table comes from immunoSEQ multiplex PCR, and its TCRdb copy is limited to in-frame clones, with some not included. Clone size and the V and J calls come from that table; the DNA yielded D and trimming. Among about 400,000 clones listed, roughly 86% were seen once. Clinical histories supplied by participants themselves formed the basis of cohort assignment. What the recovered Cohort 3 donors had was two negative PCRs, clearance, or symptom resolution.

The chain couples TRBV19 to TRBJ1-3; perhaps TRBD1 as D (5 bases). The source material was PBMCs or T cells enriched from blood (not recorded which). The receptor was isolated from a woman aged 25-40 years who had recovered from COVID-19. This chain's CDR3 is CASSIKGISGNTIYF. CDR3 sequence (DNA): TGTGCCAGTAGTATTAAGGGGATTTCTGGAAACACCATATATTTT. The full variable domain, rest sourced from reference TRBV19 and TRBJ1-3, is DGGITQSPKYLFRKEGQNVTLSCEQNLNHDAMYWYRQDPGQGLRLIYYSQIVNDFQKGDIAEGYSVSREKKESFPLTVTSAQKNPTAFYLCASSIKGISGNTIYFGEGSWLTVV.